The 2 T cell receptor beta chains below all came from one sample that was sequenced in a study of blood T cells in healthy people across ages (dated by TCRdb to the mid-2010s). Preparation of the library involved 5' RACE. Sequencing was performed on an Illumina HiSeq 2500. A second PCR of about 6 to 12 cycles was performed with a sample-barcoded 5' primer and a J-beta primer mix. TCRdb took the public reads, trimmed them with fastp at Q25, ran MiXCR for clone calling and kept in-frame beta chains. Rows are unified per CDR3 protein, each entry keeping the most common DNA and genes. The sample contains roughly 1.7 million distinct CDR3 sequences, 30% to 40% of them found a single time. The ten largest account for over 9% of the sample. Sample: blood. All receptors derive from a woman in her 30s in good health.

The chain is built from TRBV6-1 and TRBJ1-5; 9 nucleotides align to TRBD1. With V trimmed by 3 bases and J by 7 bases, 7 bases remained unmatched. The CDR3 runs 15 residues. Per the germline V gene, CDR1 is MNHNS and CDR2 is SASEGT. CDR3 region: CASSDRTGDLQPQHF. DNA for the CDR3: TGTGCCAGCAGTGACCGGACAGGGGATTTGCAGCCCCAGCATTTT.

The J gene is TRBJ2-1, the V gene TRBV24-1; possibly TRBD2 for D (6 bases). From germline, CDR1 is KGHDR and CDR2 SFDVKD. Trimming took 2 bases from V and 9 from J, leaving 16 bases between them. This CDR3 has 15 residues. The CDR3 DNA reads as TGTGCCACCAGTGATTCGTCCGGGAGTGGGGCTGAGCAGTTCTTC. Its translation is CATSDSSGSGAEQFF.